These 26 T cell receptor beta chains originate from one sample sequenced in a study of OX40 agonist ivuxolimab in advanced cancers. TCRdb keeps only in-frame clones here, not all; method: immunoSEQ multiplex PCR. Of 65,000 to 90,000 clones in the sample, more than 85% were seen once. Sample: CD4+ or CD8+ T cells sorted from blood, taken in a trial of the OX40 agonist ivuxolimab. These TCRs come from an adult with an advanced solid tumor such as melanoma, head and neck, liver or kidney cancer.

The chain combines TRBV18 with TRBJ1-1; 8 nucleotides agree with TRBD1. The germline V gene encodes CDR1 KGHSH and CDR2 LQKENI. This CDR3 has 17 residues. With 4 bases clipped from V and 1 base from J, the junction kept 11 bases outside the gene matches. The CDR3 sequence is CASSLTRDRFSNTEAFF. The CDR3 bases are TGTGCCAGCTCACTCACCCGGGACAGGTTTTCGAACACTGAAGCTTTCTTT.

The CDR3 DNA reads as TGTGCCAGCAGTGGGGTACGAAATTCACCCCTCCACTTT. Its translation is CASSGVRNSPLHF. V usage is TRBV27 and J usage is TRBJ1-6; no clear D. This CDR3 comprises 13 residues. CDR1 is MNHEY, CDR2 SMNVEV, per germline (reference sequence). The germline V and J ends were trimmed by 5 bases and 7 bases, with 9 bases remaining between them.

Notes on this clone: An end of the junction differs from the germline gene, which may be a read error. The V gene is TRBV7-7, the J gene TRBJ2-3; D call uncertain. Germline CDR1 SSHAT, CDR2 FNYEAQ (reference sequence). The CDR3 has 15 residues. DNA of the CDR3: TGTGCTAGCAGCACCTCCATCGAACCCACAGATACGCAGTATTTT. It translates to CASSTSIEPTDTQYF.

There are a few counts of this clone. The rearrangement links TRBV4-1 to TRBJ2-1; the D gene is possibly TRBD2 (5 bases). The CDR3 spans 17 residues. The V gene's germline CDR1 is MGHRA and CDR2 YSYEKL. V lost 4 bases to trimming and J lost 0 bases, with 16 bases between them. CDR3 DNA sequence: TGCGCCAGCAGCCGCGACACGACTGGGAGCTCCTACAATGAGCAGTTCTTC. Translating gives CASSRDTTGSSYNEQFF.

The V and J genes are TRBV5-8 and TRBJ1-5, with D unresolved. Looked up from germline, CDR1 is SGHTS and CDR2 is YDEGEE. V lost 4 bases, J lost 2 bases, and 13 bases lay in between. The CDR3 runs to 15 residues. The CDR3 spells CASSGTGSGNQPQHF. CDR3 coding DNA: TGTGCCAGCAGCGGTACGGGTTCCGGCAATCAGCCCCAGCATTTT. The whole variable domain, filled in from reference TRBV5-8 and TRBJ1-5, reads EAGVTQSPTHLIKTRGQQATLRCSPISGHTSVYWYQQALGLGLQFLLWYDEGEERNRGNFPPRFSGRQFPNYSSELNVNALELEDSALYLCASSGTGSGNQPQHFGDGTRLSIL.

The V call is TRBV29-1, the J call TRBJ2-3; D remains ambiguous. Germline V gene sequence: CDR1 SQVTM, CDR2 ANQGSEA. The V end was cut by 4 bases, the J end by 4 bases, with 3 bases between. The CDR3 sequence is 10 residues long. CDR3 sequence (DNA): TGCAGCGTTGGTCCAGATACGCAGTATTTT. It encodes CSVGPDTQYF.

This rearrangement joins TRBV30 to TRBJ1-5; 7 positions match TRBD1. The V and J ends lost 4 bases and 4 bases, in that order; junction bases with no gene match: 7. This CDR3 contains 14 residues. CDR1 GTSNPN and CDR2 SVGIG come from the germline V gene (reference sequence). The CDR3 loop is CAWTPGQVNQPQHF. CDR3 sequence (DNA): TGTGCCTGGACCCCCGGACAGGTTAATCAGCCCCAGCATTTT.

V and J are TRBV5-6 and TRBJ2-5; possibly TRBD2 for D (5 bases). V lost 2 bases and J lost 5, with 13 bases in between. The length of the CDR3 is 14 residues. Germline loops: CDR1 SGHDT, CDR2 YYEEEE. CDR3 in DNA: TGTGCCAGCAGCTTCCGCGCGGGTGACGAGACCCAGTACTTC. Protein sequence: CASSFRAGDETQYF.

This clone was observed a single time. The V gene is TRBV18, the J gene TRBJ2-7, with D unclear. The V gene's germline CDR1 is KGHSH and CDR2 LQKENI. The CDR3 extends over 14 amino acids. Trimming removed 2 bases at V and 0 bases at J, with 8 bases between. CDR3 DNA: TGTGCCAGCTCACCATCACGGCACTCCTACGAGCAGTACTTC. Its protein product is CASSPSRHSYEQYF.

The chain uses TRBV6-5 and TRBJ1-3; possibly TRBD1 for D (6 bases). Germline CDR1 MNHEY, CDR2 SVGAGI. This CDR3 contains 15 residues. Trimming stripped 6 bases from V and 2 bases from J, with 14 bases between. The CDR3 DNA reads TGTGCCAGCAGCCGAACAGGGTATGCTGGAAACACCATATATTTT. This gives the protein CASSRTGYAGNTIYF.

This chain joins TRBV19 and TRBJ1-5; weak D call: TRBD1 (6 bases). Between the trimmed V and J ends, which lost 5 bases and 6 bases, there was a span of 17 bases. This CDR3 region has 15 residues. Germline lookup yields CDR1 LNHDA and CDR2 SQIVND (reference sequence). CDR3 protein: CASSWGWQGFQPQHF. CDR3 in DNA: TGTGCCAGTAGTTGGGGGTGGCAGGGGTTTCAGCCCCAGCATTTT. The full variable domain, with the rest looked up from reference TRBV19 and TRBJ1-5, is DGGITQSPKYLFRKEGQNVTLSCEQNLNHDAMYWYRQDPGQGLRLIYYSQIVNDFQKGDIAEGYSVSREKKESFPLTVTSAQKNPTAFYLCASSWGWQGFQPQHFGDGTRLSIL.

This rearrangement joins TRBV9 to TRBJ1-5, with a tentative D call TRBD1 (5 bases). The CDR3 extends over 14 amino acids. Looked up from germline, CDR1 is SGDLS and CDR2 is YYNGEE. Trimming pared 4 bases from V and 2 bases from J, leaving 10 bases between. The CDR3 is CASSTGAGNQPQHF. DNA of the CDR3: TGTGCCAGCAGCACCGGGGCGGGCAATCAGCCCCAGCATTTT.

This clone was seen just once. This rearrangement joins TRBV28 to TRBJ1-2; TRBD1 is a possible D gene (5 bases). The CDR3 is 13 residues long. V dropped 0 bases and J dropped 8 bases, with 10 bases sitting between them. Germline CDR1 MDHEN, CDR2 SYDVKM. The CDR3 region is CASSLWAGLGYTF. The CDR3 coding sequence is TGTGCCAGCAGTTTATGGGCAGGGTTAGGCTACACCTTC.

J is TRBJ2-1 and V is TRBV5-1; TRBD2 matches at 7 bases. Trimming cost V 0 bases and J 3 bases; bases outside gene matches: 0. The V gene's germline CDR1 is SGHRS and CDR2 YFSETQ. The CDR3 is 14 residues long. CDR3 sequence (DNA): TGCGCCAGCAGCTTGGGGGACTACTACAATGAGCAGTTCTTC. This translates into CASSLGDYYNEQFF.

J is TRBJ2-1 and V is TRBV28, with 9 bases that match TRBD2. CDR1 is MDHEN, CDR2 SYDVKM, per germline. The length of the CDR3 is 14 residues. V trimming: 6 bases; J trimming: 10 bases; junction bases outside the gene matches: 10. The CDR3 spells CASRDSGSSWEQFF. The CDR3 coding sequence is TGTGCCAGCAGGGATAGCGGGAGTTCGTGGGAGCAGTTCTTC.

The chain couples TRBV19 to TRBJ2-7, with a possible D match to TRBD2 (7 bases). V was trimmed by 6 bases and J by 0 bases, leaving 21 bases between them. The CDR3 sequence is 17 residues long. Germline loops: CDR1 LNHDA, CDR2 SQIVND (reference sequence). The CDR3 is CASSPDGRGAYSYEQYF. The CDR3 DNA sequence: TGTGCCAGTAGCCCCGACGGCCGGGGGGCGTACTCCTACGAGCAGTACTTC.

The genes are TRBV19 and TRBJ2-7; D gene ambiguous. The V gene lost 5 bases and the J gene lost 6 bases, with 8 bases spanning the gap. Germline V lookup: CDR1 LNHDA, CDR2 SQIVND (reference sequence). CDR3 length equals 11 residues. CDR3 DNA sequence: TGTGCCAGTAGTCGTGGGTTCGAGCAGTACTTC. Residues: CASSRGFEQYF. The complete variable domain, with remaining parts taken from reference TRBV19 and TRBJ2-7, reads DGGITQSPKYLFRKEGQNVTLSCEQNLNHDAMYWYRQDPGQGLRLIYYSQIVNDFQKGDIAEGYSVSREKKESFPLTVTSAQKNPTAFYLCASSRGFEQYFGPGTRLTVT.

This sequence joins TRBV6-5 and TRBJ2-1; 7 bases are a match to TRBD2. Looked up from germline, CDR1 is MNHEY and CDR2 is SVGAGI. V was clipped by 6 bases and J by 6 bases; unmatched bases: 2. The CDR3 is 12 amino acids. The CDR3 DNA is TGTGCCAGCAGGTCGGGGGGCAATGAGCAGTTCTTC. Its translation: CASRSGGNEQFF.

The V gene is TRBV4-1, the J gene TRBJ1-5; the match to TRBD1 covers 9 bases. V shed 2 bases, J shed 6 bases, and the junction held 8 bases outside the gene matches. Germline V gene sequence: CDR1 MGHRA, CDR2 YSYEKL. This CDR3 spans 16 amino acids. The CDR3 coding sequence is TGCGCCAGCAGCCAATTAATAGGACAGGGGAGTCAGCCCCAGCATTTT. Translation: CASSQLIGQGSQPQHF.

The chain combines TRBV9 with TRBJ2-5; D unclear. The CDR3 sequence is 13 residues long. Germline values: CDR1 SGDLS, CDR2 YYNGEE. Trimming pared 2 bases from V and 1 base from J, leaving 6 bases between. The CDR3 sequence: CASSVGFQETQYF. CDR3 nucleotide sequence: TGTGCCAGCAGCGTCGGGTTCCAAGAGACCCAGTACTTC.

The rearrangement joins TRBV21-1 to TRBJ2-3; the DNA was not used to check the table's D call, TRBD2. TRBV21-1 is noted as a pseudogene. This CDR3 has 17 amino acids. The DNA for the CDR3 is TGTGCCAGCAGCAAATCGGGTCCATGGTCAGCCGTAGATACGCAGTATTTT. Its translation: CASSKSGPWSAVDTQYF.

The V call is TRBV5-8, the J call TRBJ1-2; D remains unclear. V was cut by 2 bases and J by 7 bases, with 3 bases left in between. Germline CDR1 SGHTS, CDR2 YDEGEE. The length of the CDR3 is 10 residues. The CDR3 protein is CASSFSGYTF. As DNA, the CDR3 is TGTGCCAGCAGCTTTAGTGGCTACACCTTC.

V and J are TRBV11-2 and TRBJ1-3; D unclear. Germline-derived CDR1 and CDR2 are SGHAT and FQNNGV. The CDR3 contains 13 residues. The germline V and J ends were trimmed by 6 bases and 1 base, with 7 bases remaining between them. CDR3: CASSLQSGNTIYF. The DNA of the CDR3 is TGTGCCAGCAGTCTTCAATCTGGAAACACCATATATTTT.

The CDR3: CASSLYFKGGYQETQYF. The CDR3 DNA reads as TGTGCCAGCAGCTTGTACTTTAAGGGGGGTTACCAAGAGACCCAGTACTTC. The chain couples TRBV5-8 to TRBJ2-5; D is tentatively TRBD1 or TRBD2 (6 bases each). V dropped 1 base and J dropped 0 bases, with 16 bases sitting between them. The germline V gene encodes CDR1 SGHTS and CDR2 YDEGEE. This CDR3 contains 17 residues.

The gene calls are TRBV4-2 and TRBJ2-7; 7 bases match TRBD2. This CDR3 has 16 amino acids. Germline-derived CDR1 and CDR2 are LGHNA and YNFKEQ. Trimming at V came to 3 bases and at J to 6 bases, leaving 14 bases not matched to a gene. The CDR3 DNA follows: TGTGCCAGCAGCCAGTGGAGCGCGGGAGTAGAGGGCGAGCAGTACTTC. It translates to CASSQWSAGVEGEQYF.

CDR3 in amino acids: CASSEGSGRVNEQFF. The CDR3 DNA is TGTGCCAGCAGTGAAGGCAGCGGGAGGGTCAATGAGCAGTTCTTC. The rearrangement joins TRBV2 to TRBJ2-1; 10 nucleotides agree with TRBD2. V shed 1 base and J 6 bases; nucleotides not matched to a gene: 3. The CDR3 is made up of 15 amino acids. The V gene's germline CDR1 is SNHLY and CDR2 FYNNEI.